The sequence of this T cell receptor (beta chain) was determined in a study of cytomegalovirus exposure and HLA in healthy donors. Study-wide context: One earlier analysis, a look at 180 million or so T cells, found roughly 120 million unique TCR beta sequences.

Amplification used 60 Vbeta primers and 13 Jbeta primers. Generated by immunoSEQ multiplex PCR, the TCRdb table keeps only in-frame clones and is missing some. In the table there are fewer than 180,000 clones, around 79% of which are singletons. Broader study findings: In a later analysis, specific HLA alleles were associated with 16,000 or so TCR beta sequences at a 0.05 false discovery rate.

In regard to this clone: Its antigen is currently unknown.

The V and J ends lost 0 bases and 6 bases respectively, with 12 bases between them. The CDR3 length is 15 residues. The germline V gene has CDR1 LNHDA and CDR2 SQIVND (reference sequence). The TCR was taken from a man in his fifties in good health and CMV-seropositive. The specimen sequenced was PBMCs. The chain uses TRBV19 and TRBJ2-1; D might be TRBD1 (6 bases). CDR3 in DNA: TGTGCCAGTAGTATAGATCCGTACAGGGCCAATGAGCAGTTCTTC. It specifies CASSIDPYRANEQFF.